This T cell receptor beta chain emerged from a study of shared clonotypes between healthy human individuals. Concerning this clone itself: The antigen is not known.

Regarding the study as a whole: Generally, naive subsets (rather than memory subsets) showed larger estimated richness.

Per the study methods: With immunoSEQ giving junction-only sequences and no quality scores, filtering differed. The assay was immunoSEQ multiplex PCR, and TCRdb's table has in-frame clones only and misses some. That table is the source of V, J and clone size, and D and trimming were worked out from the DNA. Found here are roughly 2.1 million clones, 90% to 95% of them singletons; the top ten hold about 1.8%. The naive CD8 fraction comprised CD45RO-negative cells positively selected for CCR7 and excluded terminally differentiated effector memory CD45RA+ cells. This clonotype was sampled from a man aged 18 to 30 in good health. Some clones in this sample may be carry-over from other donors' samples. Source material: naive CD8+ T cells from PBMCs.

CDR3 protein: CASSSTANYEQYF. CDR3 bases: TGTGCCAGCAGCTCGACCGCAAACTACGAGCAGTACTTC. The chain joins TRBV7-8 to TRBJ2-7; no clear D gene. Germline V lookup: CDR1 SGHVS, CDR2 FQNEAQ. Trimming cost V 4 bases and J 3 bases, with 10 bases left between them. The CDR3 runs 13 residues.